These 20 T cell receptor beta chains originate from one sample sequenced in a study of blood T cells in healthy people across ages (dated by TCRdb to 2013 to 2016). The receptor library was made with 5' RACE. Sequencing was performed on an Illumina HiSeq 2500. A second PCR of roughly 7 to 11 cycles was performed with a sample-barcoded 5' primer and a J-beta primer mix. The raw public reads went through TCRdb reprocessing: fastp at Q25, MiXCR clone calling, in-frame beta chains kept. Every entry covers one CDR3 protein and lists the most common genes and DNA from its rows. The sample has about 290,000 distinct CDR3 sequences on record, about 25% of them singletons. Over 25% of the sample rests with the top ten. The material sequenced was blood. The receptor source for this set is a woman in her 70s in good health.

The chain carries TRBV20-1 and TRBJ2-5; tentative D call: TRBD1 (6 bases). The end of the DNA is better explained by TRBJ2-7, so the J call may be wrong. CDR1 and CDR2 (germline): DFQATT, SNEGSKA (reference sequence). CDR3 length: 12 residues. CDR3 region: CSAWTDIYEQYF. As DNA, the CDR3 is TGCAGTGCCTGGACAGATATCTACGAGCAGTACTTC.

This clonotype has more than one count but fewer than ten. The chain combines TRBV5-1 with TRBJ2-7; 8 bases align to TRBD2. This CDR3 is built from 14 residues. CDR1 and CDR2 (germline): SGHRS, YFSETQ. J gave up 2 bases and V 4 bases, and 5 bases lay outside the gene matches. The CDR3 DNA sequence: TGCGCCAGCAGCCGGGGGGGGTTAACCTACGAGCAGTACTTC. It is translated as CASSRGGLTYEQYF. Together with reference TRBV5-1 and TRBJ2-7, the CDR3 gives the full variable domain: KAGVTQTPRYLIKTRGQQVTLSCSPISGHRSVSWYQQTPGQGLQFLFEYFSETQRNKGNFPGRFSGRQFSNSRSEMNVSTLELGDSALYLCASSRGGLTYEQYFGPGTRLTVT.

As DNA, the CDR3 is TGTGCCAGCGGTAGACAGCGAACTTGGAATGCAGATACGCAGTATTTT. Its protein product is CASGRQRTWNADTQYF. The V and J genes are TRBV28 and TRBJ2-3; D perhaps matches TRBD1 (5 bases). The CDR3 runs 16 residues. Germline CDR1 and CDR2: MDHEN and SYDVKM. Trimming removed 8 bases at V and 4 bases at J, with 22 bases between.

The genes are TRBV4-3 and TRBJ2-4, with D possibly TRBD2 on 6 matching bases. The germline V gene has CDR1 LGHNA and CDR2 YSLEER. V was trimmed by 0 bases and J by 1 base, leaving 7 bases between them. The CDR3 totals 15 residues. The CDR3 DNA reads as TGCGCCAGCAGCCAAGAAGGAGGGGCCAAAAACATTCAGTACTTC. Its translation is CASSQEGGAKNIQYF.

This clonotype was detected only a few times. The chain employs TRBV19 and TRBJ2-2, with D perhaps TRBD2 (6 bases). Germline loops: CDR1 LNHDA, CDR2 SQIVND (reference sequence). V lost 2 bases and J 8 bases, leaving 18 bases between the germline ends. The CDR3 runs to 16 residues. In DNA form, the CDR3 reads TGTGCCAGTAGTATATATCCCAGGGACGGGAGTGGGGAGCTGTTTTTT. The encoded protein is CASSIYPRDGSGELFF.

The chain couples TRBV28 to TRBJ2-7; 7 bases fit TRBD2. CDR1 and CDR2 from the germline V gene are MDHEN and SYDVKM. The J segment lost 5 bases and the V segment lost 8 bases, leaving 6 bases of the junction unmatched. The CDR3 sequence is 12 residues long. CDR3 sequence: CASLRDYNEQYF. CDR3 bases: TGTGCCAGCCTAAGGGACTACAACGAGCAGTACTTC.

This clonotype was recorded at least ten times. The chain couples TRBV28 to TRBJ2-3; D ambiguous. V lost 2 bases to trimming and J lost 0 bases, with 9 bases between them. This CDR3 is built from 15 residues. Germline assignment: CDR1 MDHEN and CDR2 SYDVKM. This chain's CDR3 is CASSLKQPSTDTQYF. The CDR3 DNA sequence: TGTGCCAGCAGTTTAAAACAGCCAAGCACAGATACGCAGTATTTT.

This clonotype was picked up one time. The CDR3 does not end in the conserved phenylalanine or tryptophan, so this is likely a read error. No DNA is shown, since the ends of the CDR3 on it are uncertain; the CDR3 is the one TCRdb lists. The rearrangement uses TRBV7-9 and TRBJ2-5; the D call in the table, TRBD1, was not verified against the DNA. Including both end residues, the CDR3 is 12 amino acids long. Germline CDR1 reads SEHNR; CDR2 reads FQNEAQ (reference sequence). The CDR3 sequence: CASSLTGGAHYV.

The V and J genes are TRBV29-1 and TRBJ2-2, with 8 positions matching TRBD1. CDR3 length: 16 amino acids. CDR1 is SQVTM and CDR2 is ANQGSEA in the germline V gene. J lost 7 bases, V lost 5 bases, and 15 bases had no gene match. The CDR3 DNA sequence: TGCAGCGTTAGAATGCAAACCGGGACAGGTCTCGGGGAGCTGTTTTTT. It translates to CSVRMQTGTGLGELFF.

This chain links TRBV25-1 with TRBJ1-6; a possible D gene is TRBD1 (5 bases). The germline CDR1 and CDR2 sequences are MGHDK and SYGVNS. The V end was cut by 3 bases, the J end by 7 bases, with 19 bases between. The CDR3 runs to 17 residues. The CDR3 coding sequence is TGTGCCAGCAGTGACGCAAAACGGGGCTCGGGAAATTCACCCCTCCACTTT. Translated: CASSDAKRGSGNSPLHF.

The rearrangement joins TRBV7-8 to TRBJ1-1, with a possible D match to TRBD1 (5 bases). Germline CDR1 is SGHVS and CDR2 is FQNEAQ. The CDR3 totals 14 residues. V shed 0 bases and J shed 10 bases, with 15 bases lying between them. CDR3 protein: CASSLARGGRRAFF. As DNA, the CDR3 is TGTGCCAGCAGCTTAGCGCGGGGGGGTAGGAGAGCTTTCTTT.

As concerns this clonotype: As the CDR3 is not closed by the conserved phenylalanine or tryptophan, this likely results from a read error. This chain joins TRBV29-1 and TRBJ2-1, with D tentatively TRBD1 (7 bases). The J call is in doubt because the DNA end fits TRBJ2-5 better. CDR3 size: 15 residues. Germline V gene sequence: CDR1 SQVTM, CDR2 ANQGSEA. Here the CDR3 reads CSVAVEGAPVETQYL. The CDR3 DNA follows: TGCAGCGTTGCGGTGGAGGGGGCACCGGTCGAGACCCAGTACCTC.

This clonotype was counted at least ten times. The chain recombines TRBV27 with TRBJ1-5; D uncertain. CDR3 length equals 13 residues. The V gene's germline CDR1 is MNHEY and CDR2 SMNVEV (reference sequence). The V gene lost 4 bases and the J gene lost 2 bases, with 6 bases spanning the gap. The CDR3 is CASSSLRNQPQHF. The CDR3 DNA follows: TGTGCCAGCAGTTCTCTCCGCAATCAGCCCCAGCATTTT.

The chain combines TRBV7-9 with TRBJ2-3; D gene unclear. This CDR3 comprises 16 residues. Germline V gives CDR1 SEHNR, CDR2 FQNEAQ (reference sequence). Trimming took off 1 base at V and 0 bases at J, with 11 bases between the two ends. The CDR3 nucleotides read TGTGCCAGCAGCTTAGTCCAGATCCCTAGCACAGATACGCAGTATTTT. Translated: CASSLVQIPSTDTQYF.

The chain is built from TRBV27 and TRBJ2-1; 8 bases fit TRBD1. This CDR3 region has 15 residues. The germline gives CDR1 MNHEY, CDR2 SMNVEV (reference sequence). V lost 5 bases, J lost 8 bases, and 11 bases stayed unmatched. The CDR3 sequence: CASSRQGIGRHEQFF. CDR3 coding DNA: TGTGCCAGCAGTCGACAGGGGATTGGGCGCCATGAGCAGTTCTTC.

The V gene is TRBV11-2, the J gene TRBJ2-7, with TRBD2 matching 9 bases. Trimming cost V 5 bases and J 7 bases; bases outside gene matches: 15. Germline V lookup: CDR1 SGHAT, CDR2 FQNNGV. CDR3 size: 16 residues. The CDR3 reads CASSRNGAGGPEEQYF. CDR3 bases: TGTGCCAGCAGCCGTAACGGGGCGGGAGGGCCGGAGGAGCAGTACTTC.

J is TRBJ2-1 and V is TRBV20-1, with 13 bases identical to TRBD2. CDR1 is DFQATT and CDR2 is SNEGSKA in the germline V gene (reference sequence). The CDR3 sequence is 17 residues long. V trimming: 5 bases; J trimming: 0 bases; junction bases outside the gene matches: 7. The CDR3 DNA reads as TGCAGTGCTCCCCCCCGGACTAGCGGGAGCTCCTACAATGAGCAGTTCTTC. It yields the protein CSAPPRTSGSSYNEQFF.

On this clonotype itself: Compared with germline, one end of the junction differs, possibly owing to a read error. The chain joins TRBV20-1 to TRBJ2-5, with 9 bases matching TRBD1. The end of the DNA is better explained by TRBJ2-1, so the J call may be wrong. The CDR3 covers 16 residues. CDR1 and CDR2 (germline): DFQATT, SNEGSKA (reference sequence). The CDR3 DNA is TGCAGTGCTAGAGATTTGGGGACAGGGTCGAACAATGGGCAGTTCTTC. Translated, it gives CSARDLGTGSNNGQFF.

This clonotype has a handful of counts. The J gene is TRBJ2-5, the V gene TRBV6-6, with a possible D match to TRBD2 (5 bases). TRBJ2-7 explains the end of the DNA better; the J call may be wrong. CDR1 and CDR2 from the germline V gene are MNHNY and SVGAGI (reference sequence). This CDR3 has 14 amino acids. The CDR3 loop reads CASSYLDSSYEQYF. CDR3 nucleotide sequence: TGTGCCAGCAGTTACCTGGACTCAAGCTACGAGCAGTACTTC.

This clonotype was counted only a few times. The chain joins TRBV28 to TRBJ2-6, with a weak D call TRBD1 (6 bases). Trimming cost V 2 bases and J 3 bases, with 8 bases left between them. CDR1 and CDR2 (germline): MDHEN, SYDVKM. The CDR3 extends over 15 amino acids. The CDR3 protein is CASSLNRDGANVLTF. The CDR3 coding sequence is TGTGCCAGCAGTTTAAACAGGGATGGGGCCAACGTCCTGACTTTC.